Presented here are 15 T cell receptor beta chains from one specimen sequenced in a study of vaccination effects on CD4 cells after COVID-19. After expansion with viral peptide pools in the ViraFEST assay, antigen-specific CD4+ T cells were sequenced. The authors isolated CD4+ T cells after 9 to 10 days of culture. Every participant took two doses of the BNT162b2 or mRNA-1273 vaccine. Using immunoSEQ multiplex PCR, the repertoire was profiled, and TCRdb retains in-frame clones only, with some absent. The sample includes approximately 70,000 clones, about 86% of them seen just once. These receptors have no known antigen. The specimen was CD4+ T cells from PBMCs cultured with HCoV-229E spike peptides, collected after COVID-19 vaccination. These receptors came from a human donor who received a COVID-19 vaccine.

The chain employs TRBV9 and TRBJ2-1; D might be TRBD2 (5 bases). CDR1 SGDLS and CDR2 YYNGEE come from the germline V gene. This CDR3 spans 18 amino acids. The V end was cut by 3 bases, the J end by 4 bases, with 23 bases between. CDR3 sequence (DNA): TGTGCCAGCAGCGATAGAGCGCCTAGCCAATACGGATACAATGAGCAGTTCTTC. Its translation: CASSDRAPSQYGYNEQFF.

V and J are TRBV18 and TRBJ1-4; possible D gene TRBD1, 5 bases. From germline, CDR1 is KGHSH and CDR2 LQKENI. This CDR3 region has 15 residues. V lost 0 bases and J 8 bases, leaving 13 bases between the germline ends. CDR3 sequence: CASSPPGVPREKLFF. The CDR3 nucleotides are TGTGCCAGCTCACCACCGGGGGTACCGAGGGAAAAACTGTTTTTT. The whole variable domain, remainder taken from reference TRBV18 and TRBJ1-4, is NAGVMQNPRHLVRRRGQEARLRCSPMKGHSHVYWYRQLPEEGLKFMVYLQKENIIDESGMPKERFSAEFPKEGPSILRIQQVVRGDSAAYFCASSPPGVPREKLFFGSGTQLSVL.

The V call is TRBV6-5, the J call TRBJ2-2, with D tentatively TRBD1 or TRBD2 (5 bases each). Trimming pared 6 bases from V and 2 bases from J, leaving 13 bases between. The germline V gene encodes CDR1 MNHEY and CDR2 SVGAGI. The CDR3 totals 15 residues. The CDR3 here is CASSTQGTNTGELFF. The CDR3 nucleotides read TGTGCCAGCAGCACCCAAGGGACCAACACCGGGGAGCTGTTTTTT.

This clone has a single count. This CDR3 reads CASTPGTGGYTF. The CDR3 bases are TGTGCCAGCACCCCCGGGACTGGTGGCTACACCTTC. The V and J genes are TRBV2 and TRBJ1-2; D may be TRBD1 (5 bases). The CDR3 sequence is 12 residues long. Germline-derived CDR1 and CDR2 are SNHLY and FYNNEI. Trimming removed 7 bases from V and 7 bases from J, with 13 bases in between.

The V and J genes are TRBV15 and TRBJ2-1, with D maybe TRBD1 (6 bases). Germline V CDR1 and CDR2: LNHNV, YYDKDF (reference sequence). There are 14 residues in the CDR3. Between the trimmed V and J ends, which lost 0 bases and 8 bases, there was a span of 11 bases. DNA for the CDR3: TGTGCCACCAGCAGAGACCCACAGGGTTATGAGCAGTTCTTC. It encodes CATSRDPQGYEQFF. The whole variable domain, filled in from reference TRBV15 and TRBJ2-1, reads DAMVIQNPRYQVTQFGKPVTLSCSQTLNHNVMYWYQQKSSQAPKLLFHYYDKDFNNEADTPDNFQSRRPNTSFCFLDIRSPGLGDTAMYLCATSRDPQGYEQFFGPGTRLTVL.

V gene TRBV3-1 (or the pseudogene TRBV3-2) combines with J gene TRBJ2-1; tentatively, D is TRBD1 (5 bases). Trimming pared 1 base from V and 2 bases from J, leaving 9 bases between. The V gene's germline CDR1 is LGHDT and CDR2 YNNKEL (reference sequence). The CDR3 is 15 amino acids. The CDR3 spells CASSQGRATYNEQFF. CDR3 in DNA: TGTGCCAGCAGCCAAGGCAGGGCGACCTACAATGAGCAGTTCTTC.

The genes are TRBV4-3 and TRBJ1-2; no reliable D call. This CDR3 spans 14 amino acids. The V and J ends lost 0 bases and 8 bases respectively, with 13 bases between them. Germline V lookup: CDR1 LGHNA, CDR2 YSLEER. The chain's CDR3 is CASSQESRARGYTF. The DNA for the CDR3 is TGCGCCAGCAGCCAAGAATCTAGGGCTCGGGGCTACACCTTC.

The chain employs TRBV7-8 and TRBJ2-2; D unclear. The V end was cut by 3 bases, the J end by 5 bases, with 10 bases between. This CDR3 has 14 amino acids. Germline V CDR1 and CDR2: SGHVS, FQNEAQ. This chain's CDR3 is CASSFTMATGELFF. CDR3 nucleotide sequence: TGTGCCAGCAGCTTTACAATGGCGACCGGGGAGCTGTTTTTT. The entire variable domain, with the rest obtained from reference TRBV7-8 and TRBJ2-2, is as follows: GAGVSQSPRYKVAKRGQDVALRCDPISGHVSLFWYQQALGQGPEFLTYFQNEAQLDKSGLPSDRFFAERPEGSVSTLKIQRTQQEDSAVYLCASSFTMATGELFFGEGSRLTVL.

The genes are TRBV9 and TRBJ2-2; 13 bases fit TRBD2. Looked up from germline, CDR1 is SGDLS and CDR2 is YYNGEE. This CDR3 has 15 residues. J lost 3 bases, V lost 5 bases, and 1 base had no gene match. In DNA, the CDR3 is TGTGCCAGCAGTGGACTAGCGGGGGACACCGGGGAGCTGTTTTTT. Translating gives CASSGLAGDTGELFF.

The CDR3 DNA sequence: TGTGCCAGCAGCAAAAGGGACAGGGGAGGCACCGGGGAGCTGTTTTTT. Its translation: CASSKRDRGGTGELFF. The gene calls are TRBV21-1 and TRBJ2-2; TRBD1 is the table's D call and was not checked against the DNA. TRBV21-1 is designated a pseudogene. The CDR3 runs to 16 residues.

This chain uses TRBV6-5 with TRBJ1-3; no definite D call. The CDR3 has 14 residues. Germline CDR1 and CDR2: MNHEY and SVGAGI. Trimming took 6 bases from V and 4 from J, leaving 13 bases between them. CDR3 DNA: TGTGCCAGCAGCCGTGTTGGGTTAGGAAACACCATATATTTT. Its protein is CASSRVGLGNTIYF.

The CDR3 is CASSLGPLGYEQYV. The CDR3 coding sequence is TGTGCCAGCAGCTTAGGGCCCCTTGGCTACGAGCAGTACGTC. The V gene is TRBV7-6, the J gene TRBJ2-7; no reliable D call. The CDR3 has 14 amino acids. The germline V gene encodes CDR1 SGHVS and CDR2 FNYEAQ. With 1 base removed from V and 3 bases from J, the gap between germline ends came to 10 bases.

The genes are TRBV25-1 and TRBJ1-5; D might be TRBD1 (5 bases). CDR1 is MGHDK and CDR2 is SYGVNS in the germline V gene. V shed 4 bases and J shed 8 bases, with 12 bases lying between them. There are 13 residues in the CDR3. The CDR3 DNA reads TGTGCCAGCAGTGTGGGTGGGGGGGAGCCCCAGCATTTT. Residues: CASSVGGGEPQHF.

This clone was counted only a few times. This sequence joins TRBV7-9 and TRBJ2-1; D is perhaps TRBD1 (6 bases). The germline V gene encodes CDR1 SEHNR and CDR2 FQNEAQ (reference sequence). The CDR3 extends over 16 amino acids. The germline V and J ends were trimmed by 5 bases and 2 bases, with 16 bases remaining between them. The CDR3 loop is CASSPLGGRTYNEQFF. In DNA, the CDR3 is TGTGCCAGCAGCCCACTTGGGGGCCGGACCTACAATGAGCAGTTCTTC. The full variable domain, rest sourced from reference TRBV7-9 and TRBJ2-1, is DTGVSQNPRHKITKRGQNVTFRCDPISEHNRLYWYRQTLGQGPEFLTYFQNEAQLEKSRLLSDRFSAERPKGSFSTLEIQRTEQGDSAMYLCASSPLGGRTYNEQFFGPGTRLTVL.

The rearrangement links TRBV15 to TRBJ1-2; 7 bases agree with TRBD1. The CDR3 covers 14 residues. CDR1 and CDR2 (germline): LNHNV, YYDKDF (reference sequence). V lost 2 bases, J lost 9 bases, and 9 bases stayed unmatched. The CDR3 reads CATSRSNLGQRYTF. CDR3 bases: TGTGCCACCAGCAGATCGAATCTGGGACAGCGCTACACCTTC.